One sample yielded the 17 T cell receptor beta chains listed below, sequenced in a study of glioma-infiltrating T cells. TCR alpha and beta CDR3 regions were amplified from RNA using iRepertoire nested multiplex PCR. TCRdb ran MiXCR on the multiplex PCR reads and lists one entry per CDR3 protein. Of under 150,000 distinct CDR3 sequences in the sample, around 23% are singletons; the top ten hold 27%. The sequenced material came from glioma tissue, nonneoplastic brain tissue, or PBMCs (not recorded which). Source of these receptors: a human donor with low-grade glioma or glioblastoma, undergoing nonglioma brain surgery, or in good health (not recorded which).

J is TRBJ2-7 and V is TRBV19, with TRBD2 as a possible D gene (5 bases). The germline V gene encodes CDR1 LNHDA and CDR2 SQIVND (reference sequence). The CDR3 has 14 residues. Trimming removed 1 base at V and 2 bases at J, with 9 bases between. This CDR3 reads CASSIVHGTYEQYV. In DNA, the CDR3 is TGTGCCAGTAGTATAGTCCACGGGACCTACGAGCAGTACGTC.

On this clonotype itself: A much larger clone differs from this one at a single base, so this may be a read error. V usage is TRBV7-2 and J usage is TRBJ2-1; the D is unclear. The CDR3 has 16 amino acids. V dropped 2 bases and J dropped 9 bases, with 20 bases sitting between them. The germline gives CDR1 SGHTA, CDR2 FQGNSA. The CDR3 DNA sequence: TGTGCCAGCAGCTTAACGGTGGGCAGACGATGGGGTGAGCAGTTCTTC. Its protein is CASSLTVGRRWGEQFF.

This clonotype has only a few counts. The rearrangement uses TRBV13 and TRBJ1-5; the D is unclear. This CDR3 comprises 8 residues. Germline V gene data show CDR1 as PRHDT and CDR2 as FYEKMQ (reference sequence). V was shortened by 5 bases and J by 15 bases, with 5 bases between the two germline ends. CDR3 DNA sequence: TGTGCCAGCAGCCCTAGGCATTTT. This translates into CASSPRHF.

This clonotype came up many times. The chain employs TRBV20-1 and TRBJ2-1, with 8 bases aligning to TRBD2. The CDR3 spans 12 residues. Germline CDR1 DFQATT, CDR2 SNEGSKA (reference sequence). Trimming cost V 3 bases and J 9 bases; bases outside gene matches: 4. CDR3 coding DNA: TGCAGTGCTAGCGGGGGGGAGGGTGAGCAGTTCTTC. This gives the protein CSASGGEGEQFF.

This clonotype has only a few counts. The J gene is TRBJ2-2, the V gene TRBV7-9; no definite D call. This CDR3 has 16 residues. V was cut by 4 bases and J by 0 bases, with 12 bases left in between. CDR1 and CDR2 (germline): SEHNR, FQNEAQ (reference sequence). CDR3 sequence: CASSSRPPANTGELFF. In DNA form, the CDR3 reads TGTGCCAGCAGCTCCCGCCCCCCCGCGAACACCGGGGAGCTGTTTTTT.

This clonotype came up many times. The gene calls are TRBV27 and TRBJ1-1; D ambiguous. The germline V and J ends were trimmed by 2 bases and 1 base, with 11 bases remaining between them. Germline values: CDR1 MNHEY, CDR2 SMNVEV (reference sequence). The CDR3 covers 15 residues. The CDR3 loop is CASSLVAPKNTEAFF. The CDR3 DNA sequence: TGTGCCAGCAGTTTAGTAGCGCCCAAGAACACTGAAGCTTTCTTT.

The rearrangement joins TRBV19 to TRBJ2-3; 12 bases agree with TRBD2. Germline values: CDR1 LNHDA, CDR2 SQIVND (reference sequence). Trimming took 6 bases from V and 4 from J; bases not matched to a gene: 14. This CDR3 has 18 amino acids. CDR3 nucleotides: TGTGCCAGTAGGGAAGGGCTAGCGGGGGGGGGCGGGGCAGATACGCAGTATTTT. It is translated as CASREGLAGGGGADTQYF. The whole variable domain, filled in from reference TRBV19 and TRBJ2-3, reads DGGITQSPKYLFRKEGQNVTLSCEQNLNHDAMYWYRQDPGQGLRLIYYSQIVNDFQKGDIAEGYSVSREKKESFPLTVTSAQKNPTAFYLCASREGLAGGGGADTQYFGPGTRLTVL.

This clonotype was recorded at least ten times. The chain is built from TRBV20-1 and TRBJ2-1, with a weak D call TRBD2 (5 bases). CDR1 DFQATT and CDR2 SNEGSKA come from the germline V gene (reference sequence). This CDR3 spans 16 amino acids. The V end was cut by 0 bases, the J end by 0 bases, with 12 bases between. The CDR3 sequence: CSARDGLSSSYNEQFF. The CDR3, as DNA: TGCAGTGCTAGAGATGGACTCTCCAGCTCCTACAATGAGCAGTTCTTC.

This clonotype has a handful of counts. The chain combines TRBV6-1 with TRBJ2-3, with 10 bases lining up with TRBD1. Trimming took 5 bases from V and 4 from J; bases not matched to a gene: 6. The germline V gene has CDR1 MNHNS and CDR2 SASEGT. The length of the CDR3 is 15 residues. The DNA of the CDR3 is TGTGCCAGCAGTTCCGGGACAGGGGAGGCAGATACGCAGTATTTT. The encoded protein is CASSSGTGEADTQYF.

A word on this clonotype: This sequence may be a read error, since a much larger clone differs from it by one base. The gene calls are TRBV4-1 and TRBJ2-7; perhaps TRBD2 as D (5 bases). This CDR3 contains 16 residues. CDR1 and CDR2 (germline): MGHRA, YSYEKL. The CDR3 DNA is TGTGCCAGCAGTTCCTCTAGCTCGAGCCACTACTACGATCAGTACGTC. Translating gives CASSSSSSSHYYDQYV.

This clonotype has only a few counts. This chain joins TRBV20-1 and TRBJ2-5, with D perhaps TRBD1 (5 bases). V dropped 0 bases and J dropped 5 bases, with 13 bases sitting between them. Germline CDR1 DFQATT, CDR2 SNEGSKA (reference sequence). There are 14 residues in the CDR3. CDR3 in DNA: TGCAGTGCTAGAGATATACAGGCCCAGGAGACCCAGTACTTC. Amino acids: CSARDIQAQETQYF.

The gene calls are TRBV7-2 and TRBJ2-1, with 8 bases matching TRBD2. This CDR3 is built from 15 residues. Looked up from germline, CDR1 is SGHTA and CDR2 is FQGNSA. J was trimmed by 3 bases and V by 3 bases; bases with no gene match: 4. CDR3 sequence (DNA): TGTGCCAGCAGCTTGACTAGCGATGGCTACAATGAGCAGTTCTTC. Encoded protein: CASSLTSDGYNEQFF.

The chain links TRBV24-1 to TRBJ1-5; 7 nucleotides match TRBD1. The germline CDR1 and CDR2 sequences are KGHDR and SFDVKD. Trimming cost V 7 bases and J 4 bases; bases outside gene matches: 9. This CDR3 is built from 15 residues. The CDR3: CATSPRQGLNQPQHF. CDR3 nucleotides: TGTGCCACCAGCCCTCGACAGGGCCTTAATCAGCCCCAGCATTTT.

This clonotype was recorded at least ten times. The J gene is TRBJ2-3, the V gene TRBV28; D may correspond to TRBD1 or TRBD2 (5 bases each). The CDR3 is made up of 14 amino acids. Trimming shortened V by 5 bases and J by 0 bases, and 9 bases separated the two germline ends. Germline V CDR1 and CDR2: MDHEN, SYDVKM. The chain's CDR3 is CASSTRDSTDTQYF. DNA for the CDR3: TGTGCCAGCAGTACACGGGACAGCACAGATACGCAGTATTTT.

As regards this clonotype: The junction does not match germline at one end; this may be a read error. DNA of the CDR3: TGTGCCAGCAGCTTAGATGGACCTCGTGAGCAGCTCTTC. Translation: CASSLDGPREQLF. The chain has TRBV7-2 and TRBJ2-1; D remains unclear. Germline-derived CDR1 and CDR2 are SGHTA and FQGNSA. The CDR3 is 13 amino acids.

The sample holds many counts of this clonotype. The chain carries TRBV4-2 and TRBJ2-3; D gene unclear. Germline CDR1 LGHNA, CDR2 YNFKEQ. The CDR3 is made up of 15 amino acids. Deletions cut 0 bases from V and 2 bases from J, with 9 bases between. The CDR3 coding sequence is TGTGCCAGCAGCCAAGATCTGGCCAACACAGATACGCAGTATTTT. Translation gives CASSQDLANTDTQYF.

V usage is TRBV4-2 and J usage is TRBJ2-5; 8 nucleotides agree with TRBD2. Trimming removed 1 base from V and 0 bases from J; junction bases left unmatched: 4. Germline values: CDR1 LGHNA, CDR2 YNFKEQ. The CDR3 has 16 amino acids. CDR3 loop: CASSQGGSGDQETQYF. CDR3 DNA sequence: TGTGCCAGCAGCCAAGGGGGTAGCGGGGACCAAGAGACCCAGTACTTC.